This TCR beta chain was recorded in a study of beta chain features in type 1 diabetes. V shed 3 bases and J shed 2 bases, with 17 bases lying between them. The CDR3 consists of 17 residues. In germline, CDR1 is SEHNR, CDR2 FQNEAQ (reference sequence). Sequenced material consisted of expressed TCRB transcripts (all of the isolated RNA was reverse transcribed). Method: immunoSEQ multiplex PCR; TCRdb's copy keeps in-frame clones and lacks some. The sample includes around 300,000 clones, about 8% of them seen just once. CD4+ cells of the naive, central memory, regulatory and stem cell-like memory types were sorted via CD45RO/CCR7/CD25/CD127/CD95/CD27. This clone was found many times. As yet, its antigen is unknown. Whole-study findings and limits: Small HLA sub-analyses could not settle whether HLA shapes TCRB rearrangement. For Type 1 diabetes patients, all four CD4+ subsets carried TCRB CDR3s that were moderately but significantly shorter.

This sequence was found in a woman aged 18 to 35 in good health. The sequenced material came from central memory CD4+ T cells from blood. The chain couples TRBV7-9 to TRBJ1-3, with TRBD1 as a possible D gene (6 bases). CDR3 in DNA: TGTGCCAGCAGCTTGTCCCCTACAGGGAGAGCTGGAAACACCATATATTTT. It encodes CASSLSPTGRAGNTIYF. Full variable domain (outside the CDR3, taken from reference TRBV7-9 and TRBJ1-3): DTGVSQNPRHKITKRGQNVTFRCDPISEHNRLYWYRQTLGQGPEFLTYFQNEAQLEKSRLLSDRFSAERPKGSFSTLEIQRTEQGDSAMYLCASSLSPTGRAGNTIYFGEGSWLTVV.